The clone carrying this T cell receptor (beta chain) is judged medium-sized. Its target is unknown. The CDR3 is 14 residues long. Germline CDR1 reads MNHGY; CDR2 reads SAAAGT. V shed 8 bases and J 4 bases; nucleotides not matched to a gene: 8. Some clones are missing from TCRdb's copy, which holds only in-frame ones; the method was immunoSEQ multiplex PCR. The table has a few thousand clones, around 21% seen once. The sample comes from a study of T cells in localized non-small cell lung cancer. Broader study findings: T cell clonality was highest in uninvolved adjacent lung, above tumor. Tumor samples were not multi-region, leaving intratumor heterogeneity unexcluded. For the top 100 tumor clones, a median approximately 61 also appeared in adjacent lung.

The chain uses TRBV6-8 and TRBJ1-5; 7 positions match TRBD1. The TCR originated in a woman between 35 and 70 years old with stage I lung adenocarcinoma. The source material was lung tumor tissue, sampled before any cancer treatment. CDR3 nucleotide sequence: TGTGCCAGCCATGACAGGGTAATGAATCAGCCCCAGCATTTT. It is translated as CASHDRVMNQPQHF.